This TCR beta chain was found in a study of T cells in Graves' hyperthyroidism and ophthalmopathy. The source material, RNA transcripts, was used to amplify TCR beta CDR3 regions. A set of HTBI primers served as the primers for a first-round RT-PCR of the TCR CDR3. TCRdb independently ran MiXCR on the multiplex PCR reads; one entry per CDR3 protein. The data contain about 760,000 distinct CDR3 sequences, around 40% of them singletons. Exclusions: uncontrolled infection, other autoimmune disease, pregnancy, lactation. Germline V gene sequence: CDR1 SGHTA, CDR2 FQGTGA. The CDR3 consists of 14 residues. Trimming left V 0 bases short and J 4 bases short, with 8 bases between. This clonotype was found a few times.

The sample consisted of blood. The rearrangement uses TRBV7-3 and TRBJ2-3; D gene unclear. The origin of this receptor is a woman aged 40 to 55 with Graves' hyperthyroidism. The CDR3 nucleotides read TGTGCCAGCAGCTTAACCATATCCTCAGATACGCAGTATTTT. Translating gives CASSLTISSDTQYF.